The 24 T cell receptor beta chains given below trace back to one sample, sequenced in a study of blood T cell repertoires in COVID-19. The data were produced by immunoSEQ multiplex PCR, yet TCRdb's version contains in-frame clones alone and is incomplete. Of around 250,000 clones in the sample, more than 65% were seen once. Sequenced material: PBMCs or T cells enriched from blood (not recorded which). Every receptor here comes from a man in his forties or fifties who had recovered from COVID-19.

The V call is TRBV2, the J call TRBJ1-1, with TRBD1 identical over 7 bases. V lost 8 bases to trimming and J lost 0 bases; unmatched junction nucleotides: 3. The CDR3 sequence is 13 residues long. The germline CDR1 and CDR2 sequences are SNHLY and FYNNEI. DNA for the CDR3: TGTGCCAGCGGGGGACAGATGAACACTGAAGCTTTCTTT. Translated, it gives CASGGQMNTEAFF. The full variable domain, with the rest looked up from reference TRBV2 and TRBJ1-1, is EPEVTQTPSHQVTQMGQEVILRCVPISNHLYFYWYRQILGQKVEFLVSFYNNEISEKSEIFDDQFSVERPDGSNFTLKIRSTKLEDSAMYFCASGGQMNTEAFFGQGTRLTVV.

The rearrangement joins TRBV6-1 to TRBJ2-5; 11 bases map to TRBD2. Trimming cost V 4 bases and J 7 bases; bases outside gene matches: 14. The germline V gene has CDR1 MNHNS and CDR2 SASEGT. The length of the CDR3 is 17 residues. The DNA of the CDR3 is TGTGCCAGCAGTGGACAAAGATTAGCGGGGGGGCCCGGGACCCAGTACTTC. This sequence encodes CASSGQRLAGGPGTQYF.

CDR3 sequence (DNA): TGCGCCAGCAGCTTGGAAGCGGGGGCCCGTGTACGGCAGTATTTT. Amino acids: CASSLEAGARVRQYF. The V call is TRBV5-1, the J call TRBJ2-3; 8 bases agree with TRBD2. The length of the CDR3 is 15 residues. Trimming at V came to 0 bases and at J to 11 bases, leaving 11 bases not matched to a gene. CDR1 and CDR2 (germline): SGHRS, YFSETQ.

This clone has just a few counts. The junction does not match germline at one end; this may be a read error. The rearrangement links TRBV28 to TRBJ2-3; D is unresolved. This CDR3 region has 9 residues. In germline, CDR1 is MDHEN, CDR2 SYDVKM. This chain's CDR3 is CSSTDTQYF. Written as DNA, the CDR3 is TGCTCCTCTACAGATACGCAGTATTTT.

This clone was picked up many times. The chain uses TRBV5-8 and TRBJ2-2; no firm D call. The V and J ends lost 7 bases and 2 bases respectively, with 9 bases between them. The CDR3 length is 13 residues. Germline-derived CDR1 and CDR2 are SGHTS and YDEGEE. CDR3 amino acids: CASYLRNTGELFF. The CDR3 nucleotides are TGTGCCAGCTACCTAAGAAACACCGGGGAGCTGTTTTTT.

The chain is built from TRBV28 and TRBJ1-2; TRBD1 might be the D (5 bases). Trimming pared 3 bases from V and 4 bases from J, leaving 15 bases between. Germline assignment: CDR1 MDHEN and CDR2 SYDVKM. CDR3 size: 15 residues. This chain's CDR3 is CASSFGDRTPYGYTF. The CDR3 region has the DNA TGTGCCAGCAGTTTTGGAGACAGAACCCCCTATGGCTACACCTTC.

Concerning this clone: A read error is the likely source, as a far larger clone sits one nucleotide away. The V gene is TRBV9, the J gene TRBJ2-1; D is perhaps TRBD1 (6 bases). V shed 1 base and J shed 7 bases, with 6 bases lying between them. The CDR3 extends over 12 amino acids. Per germline, CDR1 SGDLS and CDR2 YYNGEE. CDR3 DNA: TGTGCCAGCAGCGTACAGGGGAATGAGCAGTTCTTC. Translation gives CASSVQGNEQFF.

CDR3 coding DNA: TGCGCCAGCAGCCAAGAACCAAATGTGGGACTAGATGTACGCAATGAGCAGTTCTTC. Translating it yields CASSQEPNVGLDVRNEQFF. V usage is TRBV4-1 and J usage is TRBJ2-1, with 8 bases aligning to TRBD2. The germline CDR1 and CDR2 sequences are MGHRA and YSYEKL. J was trimmed by 6 bases and V by 0 bases; bases with no gene match: 16. The CDR3 sequence is 19 residues long.

The chain links TRBV7-2 to TRBJ1-5; TRBD1 is a possible D gene (5 bases). The CDR3 is 15 amino acids. From germline, CDR1 is SGHTA and CDR2 FQGNSA. V was shortened by 1 base and J by 3 bases, with 10 bases between the two germline ends. The CDR3 bases are TGTGCCAGCAGCTTAGGGCAGGGAAACAATCAGCCCCAGCATTTT. Translating gives CASSLGQGNNQPQHF.

This clone was seen a single time. The rearrangement joins TRBV29-1 to TRBJ1-5, with D hard to call. CDR3 length equals 12 residues. Germline values: CDR1 SQVTM, CDR2 ANQGSEA. V was trimmed by 4 bases and J by 2 bases, leaving 6 bases between them. CDR3 sequence reads: CSVVFGNQPQHF. The CDR3 bases are TGCAGCGTTGTTTTCGGCAATCAGCCCCAGCATTTT.

V gene TRBV12-5 combines with J gene TRBJ2-5, with D tentatively TRBD1 (5 bases). Trimming cost V 5 bases and J 1 base, with 11 bases left between them. CDR1 and CDR2 (germline): LGHNT, FRNRAP. This CDR3 contains 14 residues. The CDR3 nucleotides read TGTGCTAGTGGTAGCCGACAGATCCAAGAGACCCAGTACTTC. Residues: CASGSRQIQETQYF.

The genes are TRBV6-5 and TRBJ2-4; perhaps TRBD2 as D (6 bases). The CDR3 has 12 amino acids. CDR1 and CDR2 from the germline V gene are MNHEY and SVGAGI. V was shortened by 7 bases and J by 9 bases, with 13 bases between the two germline ends. The CDR3 is CASTRDFGIQYF. In DNA, the CDR3 is TGTGCCAGCACTCGGGACTTCGGCATTCAGTACTTC.

The chain recombines TRBV5-6 with TRBJ1-2; D possibly corresponds to TRBD1 (5 bases). The CDR3 covers 14 residues. Trimming left V 0 bases short and J 7 bases short, with 13 bases between. Germline values: CDR1 SGHDT, CDR2 YYEEEE. The CDR3, as DNA: TGTGCCAGCAGCTTGGTTCAGGGTCAAGGTGGCTACACCTTC. It translates to CASSLVQGQGGYTF.

The rearrangement uses TRBV29-1 and TRBJ1-5, with a tentative D call TRBD1 (5 bases). With 4 bases removed from V and 0 bases from J, the gap between germline ends came to 10 bases. The V gene's germline CDR1 is SQVTM and CDR2 ANQGSEA. The CDR3 extends over 14 amino acids. CDR3 sequence reads: CSVGWGGSNQPQHF. The CDR3, as DNA: TGCAGCGTTGGTTGGGGGGGTAGCAATCAGCCCCAGCATTTT.

This clone was counted only a few times. The V and J genes are TRBV14 and TRBJ1-2; TRBD1 might be the D (5 bases). The CDR3 length is 12 residues. Germline CDR1 SGHDN, CDR2 FVKESK. V gave up 8 bases and J gave up 6 bases, with 13 bases separating them. CDR3 DNA sequence: TGTGCCAGCGGGCAGGGATTCGATGGCTACACCTTC. Protein: CASGQGFDGYTF.

The rearrangement links TRBV3-1 (or the pseudogene TRBV3-2) to TRBJ1-5; perhaps TRBD1 as D (6 bases). The ends were cut back, 3 bases at V and 15 bases at J, with 18 bases in the middle. Germline V gives CDR1 LGHDT, CDR2 YNNKEL (reference sequence). This CDR3 has 13 residues. The CDR3 nucleotides are TGTGCCAGCAGCCACTTAGGGGGTCCATCGGTGCATTTT. Residues: CASSHLGGPSVHF.

The chain uses TRBV28 and TRBJ2-1, with 7 bases aligning to TRBD1. The CDR3 consists of 13 residues. The germline CDR1 and CDR2 sequences are MDHEN and SYDVKM. Trimming removed 3 bases from V and 4 bases from J; junction bases left unmatched: 0. The CDR3: CASSLGQYNEQFF. The CDR3 DNA is TGTGCCAGCAGTTTGGGACAGTACAATGAGCAGTTCTTC.

V usage is TRBV30 and J usage is TRBJ1-6; D gene unclear. The CDR3 is 13 residues long. CDR1 is GTSNPN and CDR2 is SVGIG in the germline V gene (reference sequence). V dropped 4 bases and J dropped 13 bases, with 17 bases sitting between them. The CDR3 DNA is TGTGCCTGGACCCGACTCCCCGGTTTGCCCCTCCACTTT. Protein: CAWTRLPGLPLHF.

V usage is TRBV4-2 and J usage is TRBJ1-2, with TRBD1 matching over 7 bases. The CDR3 extends over 17 amino acids. CDR1 LGHNA and CDR2 YNFKEQ come from the germline V gene. Losses at the gene ends were 6 bases for V and 1 base for J; bases not matched to a gene: 14. Written as DNA, the CDR3 is TGTGCCAGCAGTCCCAATAACGGACAGGCGGATAACTATGGCTACACCTTC. Protein: CASSPNNGQADNYGYTF.

The chain combines TRBV7-2 with TRBJ1-6; the match to TRBD1 covers 7 bases. Germline V gene lookup returns CDR1 SGHTA and CDR2 FQGNSA. V lost 11 bases to trimming and J lost 7 bases; unmatched junction nucleotides: 8. This CDR3 is built from 13 residues. For the CDR3, the DNA is TGTGCCGCCGACAGGGATAGGAATTCACCCCTCCACTTT. As protein: CAADRDRNSPLHF.

The CDR3 sequence is CASSQSHGQGIFTNYGYTF. Written as DNA, the CDR3 is TGCGCCAGCAGCCAATCACATGGACAGGGGATATTTACTAACTATGGCTACACCTTC. V gene TRBV4-1 combines with J gene TRBJ1-2, with 9 bases aligning to TRBD1. The germline CDR1 and CDR2 sequences are MGHRA and YSYEKL. This CDR3 spans 19 amino acids. The trim removed 2 bases at V and 0 bases at J, leaving 13 bases unmatched.

CDR3 in DNA: TGTGCCAGCAACTCTCCCCACGGTAGCGCAGATACGCAGTATTTT. Amino acid sequence: CASNSPHGSADTQYF. The J gene is TRBJ2-3, the V gene TRBV9, with a tentative D call TRBD2 (5 bases). The CDR3 is 15 residues long. Germline-derived CDR1 and CDR2 are SGDLS and YYNGEE. V was clipped by 6 bases and J by 4 bases, with 18 bases between them.

V usage is TRBV5-6 and J usage is TRBJ2-4; D might be TRBD1 (7 bases). The CDR3 spans 17 residues. Trimming removed 3 bases from V and 0 bases from J, with 16 bases in between. CDR1 SGHDT and CDR2 YYEEEE come from the germline V gene. The CDR3 loop reads CASSSLAGTVAKNIQYF. CDR3 nucleotides: TGTGCCAGCAGCTCGTTGGCGGGGACAGTAGCCAAAAACATTCAGTACTTC. The full variable domain, in which reference TRBV5-6 and TRBJ2-4 provide the parts outside the CDR3, is DAGVTQSPTHLIKTRGQQVTLRCSPKSGHDTVSWYQQALGQGPQFIFQYYEEEERQRGNFPDRFSGHQFPNYSSELNVNALLLGDSALYLCASSSLAGTVAKNIQYFGAGTRLSVL.

The rearrangement joins TRBV7-8 to TRBJ1-5, with 9 bases matching TRBD1. Trimming removed 5 bases from V and 5 bases from J; junction bases left unmatched: 7. Germline-derived CDR1 and CDR2 are SGHVS and FQNEAQ. The CDR3 length is 15 residues. CDR3 bases: TGTGCCAGCAGCCCCACCGACAGGGGGTATCAGCCCCAGCATTTT. Amino acid sequence: CASSPTDRGYQPQHF.